The clone carrying this TCR beta chain showed up just once. The antigen remains unidentified. The data were produced by immunoSEQ multiplex PCR, yet TCRdb's version contains in-frame clones alone and is incomplete. The sample shows 160,000 or so clones, 90% of them seen only once. The sample is drawn from a study of T cell responses to AZD1222 COVID-19 vaccine. V dropped 5 bases and J dropped 3 bases, with 14 bases sitting between them. In germline, CDR1 is MNHEY, CDR2 SVGAGI. This CDR3 has 14 amino acids. Findings and limits, study-wide: Possibly, clonal diversity was underestimated; donors were largely white British and included more females. AZD1222 recipients seropositive at baseline numbered only five or six. There were vaccine-associated CD4 TCRs across spike, dominant at 160-218 and 743-854.

This chain links TRBV6-5 with TRBJ2-7; a weak D match, TRBD1 (5 bases). This TCR was sampled from an adult in good health. The sequences come from peripheral blood, collected on day 0 of AZD1222 vaccination. CDR3 residues: CASSQRTYVYEQYF. The CDR3 DNA reads as TGTGCCAGCAGTCAGAGGACATACGTCTACGAGCAGTACTTC.